The 27 T cell receptor beta chains in this list originate from one sample, sequenced in a study of cytomegalovirus exposure and HLA in healthy donors. Primers for the PCR totalled 60 Vbeta and 13 Jbeta. Here immunoSEQ multiplex PCR was the method, and the copy in TCRdb shows in-frame clones only, minus some. Of approximately 140,000 clones in the sample, around two thirds were seen once. The specimen was PBMCs. Receptors originate from a woman between 18 and 29 years old in good health and CMV-seronegative.

The rearrangement links TRBV27 to TRBJ1-1; 8 bases align to TRBD1. V trimming: 0 bases; J trimming: 3 bases; junction bases outside the gene matches: 6. The CDR3 is made up of 16 amino acids. Per germline, CDR1 MNHEY and CDR2 SMNVEV (reference sequence). CDR3: CASSLSGRGPDTEAFF. Written as DNA, the CDR3 is TGTGCCAGCAGTTTATCCGGCAGGGGGCCGGACACTGAAGCTTTCTTT.

The rearrangement links TRBV12-5 to TRBJ1-1; D is possibly TRBD1 (6 bases). V lost 6 bases and J 2 bases, leaving 19 bases between the germline ends. This CDR3 spans 16 amino acids. Germline CDR1 reads LGHNT; CDR2 reads FRNRAP. CDR3 DNA sequence: TGTGCTAGTGGCTGGGATAGGACAGAGACAAACACTGAAGCTTTCTTT. Its protein is CASGWDRTETNTEAFF.

The sample holds one count of this clone. This chain links TRBV7-2 with TRBJ1-1; D ambiguous. This CDR3 is built from 14 residues. V was trimmed by 5 bases and J by 0 bases, leaving 10 bases between them. CDR1 and CDR2 (germline): SGHTA, FQGNSA. This CDR3 is CASSLQPLNTEAFF. CDR3 nucleotides: TGTGCCAGCAGCCTACAGCCGCTGAACACTGAAGCTTTCTTT.

This clone was observed a single time. The rearrangement uses TRBV5-1 and TRBJ2-3; D call uncertain. V gave up 0 bases and J gave up 6 bases, with 8 bases separating them. CDR3 length: 13 residues. Germline V lookup: CDR1 SGHRS, CDR2 YFSETQ. Here the CDR3 reads CASSLEALDTQYF. CDR3 DNA: TGCGCCAGCAGCTTGGAAGCCCTGGATACGCAGTATTTT. The full variable domain, its missing parts supplied by reference TRBV5-1 and TRBJ2-3, is KAGVTQTPRYLIKTRGQQVTLSCSPISGHRSVSWYQQTPGQGLQFLFEYFSETQRNKGNFPGRFSGRQFSNSRSEMNVSTLELGDSALYLCASSLEALDTQYFGPGTRLTVL.

The J gene is TRBJ2-7, the V gene TRBV7-2; TRBD2 is a possible D gene (6 bases). From germline, CDR1 is SGHTA and CDR2 FQGNSA. The CDR3 is 15 amino acids. The V end was cut by 5 bases, the J end by 2 bases, with 16 bases between. The CDR3 nucleotides are TGTGCCAGCAGCCCCCGGGGGACCCCCGCCTACGAGCAGTACTTC. Encoded protein: CASSPRGTPAYEQYF.

This chain connects TRBV19 to TRBJ1-2, with unresolved D. Germline V gene lookup returns CDR1 LNHDA and CDR2 SQIVND (reference sequence). Trimming removed 8 bases at V and 7 bases at J, with 20 bases between. CDR3 size: 14 residues. The CDR3, as DNA: TGTGCCAGTCTCCCCACTTCGGCGGGCAGTGGCTACACCTTC. It yields the protein CASLPTSAGSGYTF. Full variable domain (missing parts from reference TRBV19 and TRBJ1-2): DGGITQSPKYLFRKEGQNVTLSCEQNLNHDAMYWYRQDPGQGLRLIYYSQIVNDFQKGDIAEGYSVSREKKESFPLTVTSAQKNPTAFYLCASLPTSAGSGYTFGSGTRLTVV.

The chain combines TRBV30 with TRBJ1-2; a weak D match, TRBD1 (5 bases). Looked up from germline, CDR1 is GTSNPN and CDR2 is SVGIG (reference sequence). V gave up 4 bases and J gave up 2 bases, with 11 bases separating them. This CDR3 region has 13 residues. The CDR3 sequence: CAWTMAGNYGYTF. The CDR3 DNA follows: TGTGCCTGGACCATGGCAGGGAACTATGGCTACACCTTC.

The chain couples TRBV10-3 to TRBJ2-3; 8 nucleotides align to TRBD1. The CDR3 has 14 residues. Germline V gene sequence: CDR1 ENHRY, CDR2 SYGVKD. V gave up 7 bases and J gave up 2 bases; unmatched junction bases: 5. The CDR3 region is CAIKLTGDTDTQYF. In nucleotides, the CDR3 is TGTGCCATCAAGCTGACAGGGGACACAGATACGCAGTATTTT.

The gene calls are TRBV19 and TRBJ2-3; a possible D gene is TRBD2 (5 bases). Trimming stripped 5 bases from V and 4 bases from J, with 13 bases between. The V gene's germline CDR1 is LNHDA and CDR2 SQIVND (reference sequence). The CDR3 runs to 14 residues. The CDR3 DNA follows: TGTGCCAGTAGTCAACCCGGACTTCCAGATACGCAGTATTTT. Its protein is CASSQPGLPDTQYF.

The sample holds a few counts of this clone. The rearrangement joins TRBV7-8 to TRBJ2-7; a possible D gene is TRBD2 (5 bases). V was cut by 6 bases and J by 3 bases, with 12 bases left in between. Germline V lookup: CDR1 SGHVS, CDR2 FQNEAQ. This CDR3 region has 13 residues. The CDR3 sequence is CASSWGRGYEQYF. The CDR3 DNA sequence: TGTGCCAGCAGTTGGGGTCGGGGCTACGAGCAGTACTTC. The whole variable domain, remainder taken from reference TRBV7-8 and TRBJ2-7, is GAGVSQSPRYKVAKRGQDVALRCDPISGHVSLFWYQQALGQGPEFLTYFQNEAQLDKSGLPSDRFFAERPEGSVSTLKIQRTQQEDSAVYLCASSWGRGYEQYFGPGTRLTVT.

Only a few counts were recorded for this clone. The genes are TRBV28 and TRBJ2-4; D perhaps matches TRBD2 (6 bases). CDR3 size: 16 residues. Germline V CDR1 and CDR2: MDHEN, SYDVKM. V lost 4 bases to trimming and J lost 0 bases, with 13 bases between them. The CDR3 DNA sequence: TGTGCCAGCAGTTCAAGGAGGGCGCTAGCCAAAAACATTCAGTACTTC. Translation gives CASSSRRALAKNIQYF.

This clone was found a few times. This rearrangement joins TRBV6-5 to TRBJ1-2; the D gene is possibly TRBD1 (6 bases). With 2 bases removed from V and 4 bases from J, the gap between germline ends came to 14 bases. The germline gives CDR1 MNHEY, CDR2 SVGAGI. The CDR3 covers 15 residues. Written as DNA, the CDR3 is TGTGCCAGCAGTTACCCGGGAACAGGGTTCTATGGCTACACCTTC. Translation: CASSYPGTGFYGYTF.

The chain recombines TRBV6-1 with TRBJ2-1, with D possibly being TRBD2 (6 bases). Germline assignment: CDR1 MNHNS and CDR2 SASEGT. This CDR3 is built from 15 residues. Between the trimmed V and J ends, which lost 6 bases and 4 bases, there was a span of 16 bases. DNA of the CDR3: TGTGCCAGCAGGGACTTTCCGGGGACTTACAATGAGCAGTTCTTC. It codes for CASRDFPGTYNEQFF.

CDR3 loop: CASRGQGAQFDYGYTF. The CDR3 DNA sequence: TGTGCCAGCAGAGGACAGGGGGCTCAATTCGACTATGGCTACACCTTC. V and J are TRBV7-9 and TRBJ1-2; TRBD1 matches 11 bases. Germline V CDR1 and CDR2: SEHNR, FQNEAQ (reference sequence). The CDR3 length is 16 residues. Trimming cost V 6 bases and J 3 bases; bases outside gene matches: 9. Combining the CDR3 with reference TRBV7-9 and TRBJ1-2 gives the whole variable domain DTGVSQNPRHKITKRGQNVTFRCDPISEHNRLYWYRQTLGQGPEFLTYFQNEAQLEKSRLLSDRFSAERPKGSFSTLEIQRTEQGDSAMYLCASRGQGAQFDYGYTFGSGTRLTVV.

The CDR3: CASSVNTNTYEQYF. CDR3 nucleotides: TGTGCCAGCAGCGTTAACACCAACACCTACGAGCAGTACTTC. The chain is built from TRBV9 and TRBJ2-7; D is ambiguous. Trimming pared 2 bases from V and 2 bases from J, leaving 11 bases between. The CDR3 totals 14 residues. Germline lookup yields CDR1 SGDLS and CDR2 YYNGEE.

The chain uses TRBV18 and TRBJ1-2; weak D call: TRBD1 (6 bases). Trimming pared 3 bases from V and 4 bases from J, leaving 15 bases between. Per germline, CDR1 KGHSH and CDR2 LQKENI. CDR3 length equals 15 residues. CDR3 DNA: TGTGCCAGCTCACCTGGGGCACAGGGACGCTATGGCTACACCTTC. The encoded protein is CASSPGAQGRYGYTF. Full variable domain (remainder filled in from reference TRBV18 and TRBJ1-2): NAGVMQNPRHLVRRRGQEARLRCSPMKGHSHVYWYRQLPEEGLKFMVYLQKENIIDESGMPKERFSAEFPKEGPSILRIQQVVRGDSAAYFCASSPGAQGRYGYTFGSGTRLTVV.

The CDR3 nucleotides read TGTGCCAGCAGCCAAGGGGGGCTTGTGGAGACCCAGTACTTC. Encoded protein: CASSQGGLVETQYF. This chain connects TRBV14 to TRBJ2-5; D is perhaps TRBD1 (6 bases). The CDR3 runs 14 residues. V was trimmed by 1 base and J by 5 bases, leaving 11 bases between them. Germline loops: CDR1 SGHDN, CDR2 FVKESK.

V and J are TRBV18 and TRBJ2-1; D ambiguous. The V gene lost 4 bases and the J gene lost 9 bases, with 10 bases spanning the gap. Germline V lookup: CDR1 KGHSH, CDR2 LQKENI. This CDR3 has 12 amino acids. As DNA, the CDR3 is TGTGCCAGCTCACTTCTAAGAGCTGAGCAGTTCTTC. Translated, it gives CASSLLRAEQFF.

The chain joins TRBV5-4 to TRBJ2-7; tentatively, D is TRBD2 (7 bases). Germline-derived CDR1 and CDR2 are SGHNT and YYREEE (reference sequence). The CDR3 runs to 17 residues. The ends were cut back, 0 bases at V and 3 bases at J, with 19 bases in the middle. CDR3 bases: TGTGCCAGCAGCTTGGGCGGGGCGGGGGCGCGCGTCTACGAGCAGTACTTC. Encoded protein: CASSLGGAGARVYEQYF.

The chain uses TRBV18 and TRBJ2-3; 12 nucleotides agree with TRBD2. J was trimmed by 6 bases and V by 4 bases; bases with no gene match: 8. Germline CDR1 KGHSH, CDR2 LQKENI. The CDR3 has 16 residues. CDR3 coding DNA: TGTGCCAGCTCACGACTAGCGGGAGTCCAGAGCGATACGCAGTATTTT. Protein sequence: CASSRLAGVQSDTQYF.

The chain employs TRBV7-8 and TRBJ2-4, with D possibly TRBD1 on 6 matching bases. Trimming left V 0 bases short and J 7 bases short, with 7 bases between. In germline, CDR1 is SGHVS, CDR2 FQNEAQ. The CDR3 is made up of 13 amino acids. The CDR3 sequence: CASSLARGNIQYF. CDR3 DNA: TGTGCCAGCAGCTTAGCGAGGGGGAACATTCAGTACTTC. Looking up the rest from reference TRBV7-8 and TRBJ2-4 gives the full variable domain: GAGVSQSPRYKVAKRGQDVALRCDPISGHVSLFWYQQALGQGPEFLTYFQNEAQLDKSGLPSDRFFAERPEGSVSTLKIQRTQQEDSAVYLCASSLARGNIQYFGAGTRLSVL.

The chain carries TRBV5-1 and TRBJ2-1; 7 bases are shared with TRBD1. Germline V lookup: CDR1 SGHRS, CDR2 YFSETQ. V lost 4 bases, J lost 5 bases, and 9 bases stayed unmatched. This CDR3 spans 15 amino acids. The CDR3 region has the DNA TGCGCCAGCAGCGAACAGGGGTCTGCTAACAATGAGCAGTTCTTC. Protein sequence: CASSEQGSANNEQFF. The complete variable domain, with remaining parts taken from reference TRBV5-1 and TRBJ2-1, reads KAGVTQTPRYLIKTRGQQVTLSCSPISGHRSVSWYQQTPGQGLQFLFEYFSETQRNKGNFPGRFSGRQFSNSRSEMNVSTLELGDSALYLCASSEQGSANNEQFFGPGTRLTVL.

In the case of this clone: The same CDR3 can be traced to other DNA sequences in this sample. The chain is built from TRBV18 and TRBJ1-1; TRBD1 is a possible D gene (5 bases). The germline gives CDR1 KGHSH, CDR2 LQKENI. The CDR3 is made up of 14 amino acids. Trimming removed 2 bases at V and 1 base at J, with 8 bases between. CDR3 in DNA: TGTGCCAGCTCACCAGGTGGGGCGAACACTGAAGCTTTCTTT. This sequence encodes CASSPGGANTEAFF.

CDR3 sequence reads: CASIDRLTYEQYF. CDR3 nucleotides: TGTGCCAGTATAGACAGGCTAACCTACGAGCAGTACTTC. This chain links TRBV19 with TRBJ2-7; maybe TRBD1 (6 bases). CDR1 and CDR2 (germline): LNHDA, SQIVND (reference sequence). Trimming took off 7 bases at V and 2 bases at J, with 12 bases between the two ends. The CDR3 contains 13 residues. Drawing the rest from reference TRBV19 and TRBJ2-7, the complete variable domain is DGGITQSPKYLFRKEGQNVTLSCEQNLNHDAMYWYRQDPGQGLRLIYYSQIVNDFQKGDIAEGYSVSREKKESFPLTVTSAQKNPTAFYLCASIDRLTYEQYFGPGTRLTVT.

This clone was recorded a few times. The rearrangement links TRBV19 to TRBJ1-4; 8 nucleotides align to TRBD1. In germline, CDR1 is LNHDA, CDR2 SQIVND (reference sequence). This CDR3 is 14 amino acids long. The V segment lost 8 bases and the J segment 8 bases; nucleotides outside the gene matches: 10. The CDR3 protein is CASLNRGSGEKLFF. In nucleotides, the CDR3 is TGTGCCAGTCTTAACAGGGGGTCGGGGGAAAAACTGTTTTTT.

There are a few counts of this clone. This chain uses TRBV7-6 with TRBJ2-1; D perhaps matches TRBD2 (7 bases). The germline V gene has CDR1 SGHVS and CDR2 FNYEAQ. Trimming removed 5 bases at V and 4 bases at J, with 12 bases between. The length of the CDR3 is 14 residues. The CDR3 reads CASSHRGGYNEQFF. The CDR3 DNA sequence: TGTGCCAGCAGCCATAGGGGGGGGTACAATGAGCAGTTCTTC.

This clone was seen only a few times. The same CDR3 also results from other DNA sequences found in this sample. The rearrangement uses TRBV5-1 and TRBJ2-5, with a possible D match to TRBD1 (5 bases). V dropped 0 bases and J dropped 2 bases, with 8 bases sitting between them. The CDR3 runs to 14 residues. The germline CDR1 and CDR2 sequences are SGHRS and YFSETQ. CDR3: CASSLGQNQETQYF. The CDR3 region has the DNA TGCGCCAGCAGCTTGGGACAGAATCAAGAGACCCAGTACTTC.